These T cell receptor beta chains were read from a single sample in a study of regulatory T cells in long-lasting Graves disease. MiXCR, run by TCRdb on the multiplex PCR reads, gives a single entry per CDR3 protein. The sample holds roughly 520,000 distinct CDR3 sequences, more than 10% seen once. These data were likewise used in another study, on T cells in Graves' hyperthyroidism and ophthalmopathy.

The sample in question was peripheral blood mononuclear cells (PBMCs), obtained at new diagnosis, from a patient treated with antithyroid drugs. These receptors were obtained from a young woman with Graves disease. CDR3s include the opening cysteine and the closing phenylalanine or tryptophan. Each record gives: J gene, clone size, V gene, D gene, CDR3 length, CDR3 DNA, CDR3 protein. A D gene is named only where the DNA matches it firmly. The listing skips clone size in some rows; elsewhere it reads once, few, many or a size class.

>TRBJ1-2|many|TRBV15|.|14
TGTGCCACCAGCAGAGATGTTTCACCCTATGGCTACACCTTC
CATSRDVSPYGYTF
>TRBJ1-6|few|TRBV11-2|.|15
TGTGCCAGCAGCCAAGGCGGTGCCCTGATTCAATCCCTCCACTTT
CASSQGGALIQSLHF
>TRBJ2-1|.|TRBV6-2/TRBV6-3|.|14
TGTGCCATTCAACAGGGAAGCTCCTACAATGAGCAGTTCTTC
CAIQQGSSYNEQFF
>TRBJ1-2|many|TRBV20-1|.|16
TGCAGTGCTAGAGATAGGCGCGCAGGGATCCGCTATGGCTACACCTTC
CSARDRRAGIRYGYTF
>TRBJ2-7|few|TRBV20-1|TRBD2|17
TGCAGTGCTAGCGGCCTAGCGGGAGGCGCCACAAACTACGAGCAGTACTTC
CSASGLAGGATNYEQYF
>TRBJ2-7|few|TRBV6-2/TRBV6-3|.|16
TGTGCCAGCAGTTACTCTATTATCCGACCAGCCTACGAGCAGTACTTC
CASSYSIIRPAYEQYF
>TRBJ2-1|many|TRBV4-1|TRBD2|14
TGCGCCAGCAGCCAAGGACTAGCGGACAATGAGCAGTTCTTC
CASSQGLADNEQFF
>TRBJ2-1|.|TRBV11-2|TRBD2|17
TGTGCCAGCAGCTTAATAGTAGCGGGAGGGCCGTTGGATGAGCAGTTCTTC
CASSLIVAGGPLDEQFF
>TRBJ1-6|many|TRBV4-1|TRBD1|15
TGCGCCAGCAGCCCTCAGGGGGCACGCAATTCACCCCTCCACTTT
CASSPQGARNSPLHF
>TRBJ2-1|many|TRBV7-9|TRBD2|17
TGTGCCAGCACCCGCCCCCCTAGCGGGCCAACCGACAATGAGCAGTTCTTC
CASTRPPSGPTDNEQFF
>TRBJ1-1|many|TRBV27|TRBD1|17
TGTGCCAGCAGTTTATGGGGGGCCCAGGGGGTGAACACTGAAGCTTTCTTT
CASSLWGAQGVNTEAFF
>TRBJ1-5|many|TRBV20-1|.|12
TGCAGTGCTAGAAGGTTGAATCAGCCCCAGCATTTT
CSARRLNQPQHF
>TRBJ1-4|.|TRBV7-8|TRBD1|15
TGTGCCAGCAGCGCCCGACAGGGGATGGATGAAAAACTGTTTTTT
CASSARQGMDEKLFF
>TRBJ1-1|many|TRBV12-5|TRBD1|13
TGTGCTAGTGGTTCGGACAGGGACCCTGAAGCTTTCTTT
CASGSDRDPEAFF
>TRBJ2-1|few|TRBV19|TRBD1|18
TGTGCCAGTAGTATTATACGGAACAAGGGGGACAGAGACAATGAGCAGTTCTTC
CASSIIRNKGDRDNEQFF
>TRBJ2-1|.|TRBV30|.|12
TGTGCCTGGAGTCCCGAGTACAATGAGCAGTTCTTC
CAWSPEYNEQFF
>TRBJ2-2|many|TRBV2|TRBD2|15
TGTGCCAGTCGGGGGTCGGGAGGTAACACCGGGGAGCTGTTTTTT
CASRGSGGNTGELFF
>TRBJ1-1|many|TRBV28|.|12
TGTGCCAGCAGTCGGAACTCCTTGTGGGCTTTCTTT
CASSRNSLWAFF
>TRBJ2-2|many|TRBV5-1|.|15
TGCGCCAGCAGCTTGGCCGGCTGGAACACCGGGGAGCTGTTTTTT
CASSLAGWNTGELFF
>TRBJ1-1|many|TRBV6-5|.|16
TGTGCCAGCAGTTACCCGGGACCTACTATGAACACTGAAGCTTTCTTT
CASSYPGPTMNTEAFF
>TRBJ2-3|.|TRBV9|TRBD2|17
TGTGCCAGCAGCGTCCGGACTAGCGGGAGGGTAGAGGATACGCAGTATTTT
CASSVRTSGRVEDTQYF
>TRBJ1-5|.|TRBV19|TRBD1|15
TGTGCCAGTAGCGAGACAGGGATTAGCAATCAGCCCCAGCATTTT
CASSETGISNQPQHF
>TRBJ2-1|.|TRBV6-1|TRBD1|14
TGTGCCAGCAACAGGGGAAGCTCCTACAATGAGCAGTTCTTC
CASNRGSSYNEQFF
>TRBJ1-1|many|TRBV30|.|14
TGTGCCTGTGCTCGGGGCACCAAGAACACTGAAGCTTTCTTT
CACARGTKNTEAFF
>TRBJ2-3|.|TRBV20-1|TRBD2|14
TGCAGTGCTACGAGCGGGAGGGGCACAGATACGCAGTATTTT
CSATSGRGTDTQYF
>TRBJ2-3|.|TRBV24-1|TRBD1|18
TGTGCCACCAGCTCATCTGAAACGACAGGGGTTGCGCAAGATACGCAGTATTTT
CATSSSETTGVAQDTQYF
>TRBJ1-4|many|TRBV27|.|12
TGTGCCAGCAGGCGGATGGGTGAAAAACTGTTTTTT
CASRRMGEKLFF
>TRBJ1-1|many|TRBV29-1|.|15
TGCAGCGTTGAAGATCCTTCCGGGATGGTAACTGAAGCTTTCTTT
CSVEDPSGMVTEAFF
>TRBJ2-7|many|TRBV20-1|TRBD2|15
TGCAGTGCTAGGGGACTAGCGGGAGATAGATACGAGCAGTACTTC
CSARGLAGDRYEQYF
>TRBJ1-1|many|TRBV2|.|13
TGTGCCAGCAGTGAAGCGGTGAACACTGAAGCTTTCTTT
CASSEAVNTEAFF
>TRBJ2-2|many|TRBV18|.|16
TGTGCCAGCTCACCACCTGTGGGGCTGAACACCGGGGAGCTGTTTTTT
CASSPPVGLNTGELFF
>TRBJ1-6|many|TRBV6-1|.|15
TGTGCCAGCAGTAACCGGGACACTTATAATTCACCCCTCCACTTT
CASSNRDTYNSPLHF
>TRBJ2-5|many|TRBV6-1|.|15
TGTGCCAGCAGTCGGGGAGGAGGCTACCAAGAGACCCAGTACTTC
CASSRGGGYQETQYF
>TRBJ2-1|many|TRBV10-3|.|13
TGTGCCATCAGTGTGGGCAACTCCAATGAGCAGTTCTTC
CAISVGNSNEQFF
>TRBJ2-7|many|TRBV7-2|.|14
TGTGCCAGCACAAAGACCCTCACTGCCTACGAGCAGTACTTC
CASTKTLTAYEQYF
>TRBJ2-1|few|TRBV19|.|13
TGTGCCAGTAGTACACCTGCCTACAATGAGCAGTTCTTC
CASSTPAYNEQFF
>TRBJ2-1|few|TRBV5-1|.|15
TGCGCCAGCAGCCAGAGGTCGACCCAAGACAATGAGCAGTTCTTC
CASSQRSTQDNEQFF
>TRBJ1-3|many|TRBV19|TRBD1|16
TGTGCCAGTAGGCTTGACAGGGGACGATCTGGAAACACCATATATTTT
CASRLDRGRSGNTIYF
>TRBJ1-5|.|TRBV19|.|12
TGTGCCAGTGGGTATAGCAATCAGCCCCAGCATTTT
CASGYSNQPQHF
>TRBJ2-2|few|TRBV6-1|TRBD1|14
TGTGCCAGCGGAGACAGGGGGGACACCGGGGAGCTGTTTTTT
CASGDRGDTGELFF
>TRBJ2-7|many|TRBV12-3/TRBV12-4|.|15
TGTGCCAGCAGTTCATACCCCCCGGCGTCCTACGAGCAGTACTTC
CASSSYPPASYEQYF
>TRBJ1-2|few|TRBV10-3|.|13
TGTGCCATCAGGGGACCTCCCCACTATGGCTACACCTTC
CAIRGPPHYGYTF
>TRBJ2-4|.|TRBV4-1|.|15
TGCGCCAGCAGCCAAGATAGCGCGGGGCGGGGCATTCAGTACTTC
CASSQDSAGRGIQYF
>TRBJ1-5|.|TRBV6-2/TRBV6-3|.|16
TGTGCCAGCAGTTACTCGGGGGGGGCGGGCAATCAGCCCCAGCATTTT
CASSYSGGAGNQPQHF
>TRBJ2-2|.|TRBV18|.|14
TGTGCCAGCTCACCACTTAAGGACACCGGGGAGCTGTTTTTT
CASSPLKDTGELFF
>TRBJ1-1|many|TRBV19|.|12
TGTGCCAGTAGTAAACCCGGGACTAAAGCTTTCTTT
CASSKPGTKAFF
>TRBJ1-2|.|TRBV3-1|TRBD1|16
TGTGCCAGCAGCCAACAAGGTGCCGGGACAGGGTATGGCTACACCTTC
CASSQQGAGTGYGYTF
>TRBJ2-1|.|TRBV13|TRBD2|18
TGTGCCAGCAGCACTAGAACCGGGACTAGCGGGAGGGCGGATGAGCAGTTCTTC
CASSTRTGTSGRADEQFF
>TRBJ2-3|many|TRBV20-1|TRBD2|16
TGCAGTGCTAGAAACCCTAGCGGGACGCGCACAGATACGCAGTATTTT
CSARNPSGTRTDTQYF
>TRBJ2-1|few|TRBV28|.|15
TGTGCCAGCAGTCGGGCAGGAAGCTCCTACAATGGGCAGTTCTTC
CASSRAGSSYNGQFF
>TRBJ1-1|many|TRBV12-3/TRBV12-4|TRBD1|15
TGTGCCAGCAGCTTACGACAGGGGTTGAACACTGAAGCTTTCTTT
CASSLRQGLNTEAFF
>TRBJ2-1|.|TRBV9|.|16
TGTGCCAGCAGCGTAGGGTTTTTAAGCTCCTACAATGAGCAGTTCTTC
CASSVGFLSSYNEQFF
>TRBJ1-5|many|TRBV5-5|.|15
TGTGCCAGCAGCTTGGTTGGGTATGGAAATCAGCCCCAGCATTTT
CASSLVGYGNQPQHF